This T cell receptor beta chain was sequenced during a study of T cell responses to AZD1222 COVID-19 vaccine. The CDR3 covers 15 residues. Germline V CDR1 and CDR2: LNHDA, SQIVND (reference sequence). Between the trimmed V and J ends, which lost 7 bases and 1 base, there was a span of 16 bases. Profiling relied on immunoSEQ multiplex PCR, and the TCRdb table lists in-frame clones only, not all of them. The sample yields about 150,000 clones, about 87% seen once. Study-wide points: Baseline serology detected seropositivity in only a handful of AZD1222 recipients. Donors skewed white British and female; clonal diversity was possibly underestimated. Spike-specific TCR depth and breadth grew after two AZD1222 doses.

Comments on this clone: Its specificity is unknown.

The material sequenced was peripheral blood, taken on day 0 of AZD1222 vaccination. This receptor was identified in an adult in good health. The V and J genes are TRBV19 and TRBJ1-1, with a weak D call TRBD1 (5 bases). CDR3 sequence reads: CASTHPGGANTEAFF. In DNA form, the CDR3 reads TGTGCCAGTACTCACCCGGGCGGGGCGAACACTGAAGCTTTCTTT.